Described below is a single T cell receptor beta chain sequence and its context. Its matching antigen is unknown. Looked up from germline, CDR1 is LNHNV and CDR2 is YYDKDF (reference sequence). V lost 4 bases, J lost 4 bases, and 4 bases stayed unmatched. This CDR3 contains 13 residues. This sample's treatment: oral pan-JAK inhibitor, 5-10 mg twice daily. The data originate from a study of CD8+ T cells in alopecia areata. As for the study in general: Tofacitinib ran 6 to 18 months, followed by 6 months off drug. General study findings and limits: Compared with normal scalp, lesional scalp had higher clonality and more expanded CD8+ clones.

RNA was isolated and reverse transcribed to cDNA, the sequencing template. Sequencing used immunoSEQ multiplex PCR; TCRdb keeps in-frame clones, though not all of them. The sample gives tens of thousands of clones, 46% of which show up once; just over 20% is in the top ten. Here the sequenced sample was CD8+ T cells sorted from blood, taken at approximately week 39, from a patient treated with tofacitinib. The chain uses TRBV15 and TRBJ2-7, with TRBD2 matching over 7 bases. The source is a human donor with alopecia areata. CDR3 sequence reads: CATSMGRGYEQYF. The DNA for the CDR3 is TGTGCCACCAGCATGGGGAGGGGATACGAGCAGTACTTC.